This T cell receptor (beta chain) came from a study of control samples from healthy donors and cancer patients. Data came from immunoSEQ multiplex PCR; TCRdb stores just in-frame clones and leaves some out. Counted here are about 160,000 clones, approximately 96% occurring once; the ten biggest clones make up 8.5%. This CDR3 is 12 amino acids long. V was shortened by 1 base and J by 8 bases, with 8 bases between the two germline ends. The J gene is TRBJ1-1, the V gene TRBV12-3 or TRBV12-4; D is unclear. The origin of this receptor is a woman aged 40 to 50 in good health. The specimen sequenced was blood. The CDR3 loop is CASSLGEGEAFF. The CDR3 nucleotides read TGTGCCAGCAGTTTAGGGGAAGGGGAAGCTTTCTTT.